The rows below give T cell receptor beta chains drawn from one sample of a study of glioma-infiltrating T cells. TCRdb passed the multiplex PCR reads through MiXCR, listing each CDR3 protein once. The table lists about 190,000 distinct CDR3 sequences, about 31% of them singletons. Sequences were obtained from glioma tissue, nonneoplastic brain tissue, or PBMCs (not recorded which). The receptor set was obtained from a human donor with low-grade glioma or glioblastoma, undergoing nonglioma brain surgery, or in good health (not recorded which). Each CDR3 is given with its conserved first and last residue. The order of the fields is J gene, V gene, clone size, D gene, CDR3 DNA, CDR3 protein. D genes are given only for firm matches. The size entry is marked missing in some rows and otherwise reads once, few, many or a size class.

TRBJ1-2 | TRBV19 | NA | TRBD1 | TGTGCCAGTAGTATTTTGGGTACTCGGACAGGGAGTCTTGGCTACACCTTC | CASSILGTRTGSLGYTF
TRBJ2-7 | TRBV20-1 | many | TRBD2 | TGCAGTGCTAACCCTTGGCGGGAGGGCGCCTACGAGCAGTACTTC | CSANPWREGAYEQYF
TRBJ2-7 | TRBV6-1 | many | NA | TGTGCCAGCAGTCGCAGAGGGGGTTACGAGCAGTACTTC | CASSRRGGYEQYF
TRBJ1-2 | TRBV5-1 | many | TRBD1 | TGCGCCAGCAGCTTGGAAGGGACAGGAGGAATCTATGGCTACACCTTC | CASSLEGTGGIYGYTF
TRBJ2-4 | TRBV28 | many | TRBD1 | TGTGCCAGCAGGGAATACAGGGGGCTAGCCAAAAACATTCAGTACTTC | CASREYRGLAKNIQYF
TRBJ1-1 | TRBV18 | NA | NA | TGTGCCAGCTCACCGGGAGCGGGGAACACTGGAGCTTTCTTT | CASSPGAGNTGAFF
TRBJ2-2 | TRBV19 | NA | TRBD1 | TGTGCCAGTATTGGGACAGCCAGCACCGGGGAGCTGTTTTTT | CASIGTASTGELFF
TRBJ2-7 | TRBV7-2 | NA | TRBD2 | TGTGCCAGCAGCGGAGGGGGACTAGCGGGAGTCCACGAGCAGTACTTC | CASSGGGLAGVHEQYF
TRBJ2-1 | TRBV15 | many | NA | TGTGCCACCAGCAGAACCCGGACCCGCGGTGGGGGTGAGCAGTTCTTC | CATSRTRTRGGGEQFF
TRBJ1-5 | TRBV19 | few | NA | TGTGCCAGTAGTATCATGGGTTCGGGACAGCCCCAGCATTTT | CASSIMGSGQPQHF
TRBJ2-3 | TRBV6-6 | NA | NA | TGTGTTAGCAGTTACGTCCAGCGACGCACAGATACGCAGTATTTT | CVSSYVQRRTDTQYF
TRBJ1-2 | TRBV2 | many | NA | TGTGCCAGCAGTGAGCGATCTGTCTATGGCTACACCTTC | CASSERSVYGYTF
TRBJ2-7 | TRBV20-1 | many | NA | TGCAGTGCTAGGGGGACGGTCACAGGGTACGAGCAGTACTTC | CSARGTVTGYEQYF
TRBJ2-2 | TRBV6-2/TRBV6-3 | medium-sized | NA | TGTGCCAGCAGTTACTACCCGGGGGAGCTGTTTTTT | CASSYYPGELFF
TRBJ1-5 | TRBV24-1 | many | NA | TGTGCCACCAGTTTTACAGGGAATCAGCCCCAGCATTTT | CATSFTGNQPQHF
TRBJ1-5 | TRBV28 | many | TRBD1 | TGTGCCAGCACGGACAGGGGGCTAAGAGGTAGCAATCAGCCCCAGCATTTT | CASTDRGLRGSNQPQHF
TRBJ2-7 | TRBV30 | NA | NA | TGTGCCTGGAGTTGGGACATCGGCGAGCAGTACTTC | CAWSWDIGEQYF
TRBJ1-2 | TRBV19 | many | NA | TGTGCCAGTAGTGAAAACTATGGCTACACCTTC | CASSENYGYTF
TRBJ1-5 | TRBV24-1 | NA | TRBD1 | TGTGCCAGCAGCCGTATCGACAGGGAGTGGCAGCCCCAGCATTTT | CASSRIDREWQPQHF
TRBJ2-1 | TRBV28 | many | TRBD2 | TGTGCCAGCAGTTTGGAGGGAGGGATGCTGGGGGAGCAGTTCTTC | CASSLEGGMLGEQFF
TRBJ1-2 | TRBV19 | NA | TRBD1 | TGTGCCAGTAGTCCCTCGGGACAGGGGGCGTTTGGCTACACCTTC | CASSPSGQGAFGYTF
TRBJ2-3 | TRBV5-5 | NA | NA | TGTGCCAGCAGCTTGGCCCCGGGCATTAGCACAGATACGCAGTATTTT | CASSLAPGISTDTQYF
TRBJ1-2 | TRBV27 | many | NA | TGTGCCAGCAAAAGATATGAAGATGGTGGCTACACCTTC | CASKRYEDGGYTF
TRBJ2-7 | TRBV11-2 | few | NA | TGTGCCAGCAGCCCGATAGCGGCCCCCTACGAGCAGTACTTC | CASSPIAAPYEQYF
TRBJ2-7 | TRBV3-1 | many | NA | TGTGCCAGCAGCCAAGAAGGCTACGAGCAGTACTTC | CASSQEGYEQYF
TRBJ2-1 | TRBV5-1 | many | TRBD1 | TGCGCCAGCAGCTGGACAGGGGCAGATGAGCAGTTCTTC | CASSWTGADEQFF
TRBJ2-7 | TRBV20-1 | NA | NA | TGCAGTCCCCCCGGCGGGGACACCTACGAGCAGTACTTC | CSPPGGDTYEQYF
TRBJ2-1 | TRBV12-3/TRBV12-4 | many | NA | TGTGCCAGCAGTTTCTGGTCTAGCGACCACAATGAGCAGTTCTTC | CASSFWSSDHNEQFF
TRBJ2-7 | TRBV3-1 | many | NA | TGTGCCAGCAGCCAAGGCGGGAAGTACGAGCAGTACTTC | CASSQGGKYEQYF
TRBJ2-5 | TRBV6-1 | many | TRBD2 | TGTGCCAGCACTCCTAGCGGGAGCTCGAAGACCCAGTACTTC | CASTPSGSSKTQYF
TRBJ2-3 | TRBV29-1 | NA | NA | TGCAGCGTTGAGTTACAGCGGATCACAGATACGGAGTATTTT | CSVELQRITDTEYF
TRBJ1-1 | TRBV27 | NA | TRBD1 | TGTGCCAGCAGTTTAGACTGGCAGGGGGGCGACGGAGCTTTCTTT | CASSLDWQGGDGAFF
TRBJ1-5 | TRBV7-8 | many | NA | TGTGCCAGCAGCCGGGGGAGCAATCAGCCCCAGCATTTT | CASSRGSNQPQHF